The rows below give T cell receptor beta chains drawn from one sample of a study of CD8 T cells in ankylosing spondylitis. TCRdb called the 5' RACE reads again in MiXCR, with one record for every CDR3 protein. The table lists around 330,000 distinct CDR3 sequences, around a tenth of them singletons. The specimen sequenced was blood, either unsorted or a sorted T cell fraction (not recorded which). Source of these receptors: a female donor with ankylosing spondylitis or in good health (not recorded which). The CDR3 runs from the conserved cysteine through the conserved F or W. D genes are given only for firm matches. Some rows have no size entry. The others give once, few or many, or a class for an expanded clone.

abundance,j_gene,d_gene,v_gene,CDR3aa,CDR3nt
many,TRBJ2-2,NA,TRBV20-1,CSARGGTAANTGELFF,TGCAGTGCTAGAGGAGGGACGGCTGCGAACACCGGGGAGCTGTTTTTT
many,TRBJ1-5,NA,TRBV28,CASSPTGHSNQPQHF,TGTGCCAGCAGTCCTACAGGGCACAGCAATCAGCCCCAGCATTTT
NA,TRBJ2-1,TRBD1,TRBV3-1,CASSQDLNPGGRSSYNEQFF,TGTGCCAGCAGCCAAGACCTTAACCCAGGGGGTAGGAGCTCCTACAATGAGCAGTTCTTC
few,TRBJ2-7,NA,TRBV29-1,CSVSPRATYEQYF,TGCAGCGTTTCCCCCCGGGCCACCTACGAGCAGTACTTC
few,TRBJ1-2,NA,TRBV5-1,CASSPQTGADGYTF,TGCGCCAGCAGCCCACAAACTGGCGCGGATGGCTACACCTTC
once,TRBJ2-5,TRBD2,TRBV20-1,CSVQASAGGQETQYF,TGCAGTGTCCAAGCTTCAGCGGGGGGGCAAGAGACCCAGTACTTC
NA,TRBJ2-1,NA,TRBV12-3/TRBV12-4,CAICSRWGNIPSYNEQFF,TGTGCCATCTGTTCCCGCTGGGGGAATATTCCATCCTACAATGAGCAGTTCTTC
many,TRBJ2-1,NA,TRBV28,CASRRRASYNEQFF,TGTGCCAGCAGACGTCGGGCCTCCTACAATGAGCAGTTCTTC
many,TRBJ1-5,TRBD1,TRBV6-1,CASSETGSQPQHF,TGTGCCAGCAGTGAGACAGGGAGTCAGCCCCAGCATTTT
many,TRBJ2-5,NA,TRBV28,CASRSQETQYF,TGTGCCAGCAGGAGCCAAGAGACCCAGTACTTC
few,TRBJ1-2,NA,TRBV12-3/TRBV12-4,CASGSRLYGYTF,TGTGCCAGCGGTTCACGCTTATATGGCTACACCTTC
many,TRBJ1-1,NA,TRBV20-1,CSASNREAFF,TGCAGTGCTAGTAACAGAGAAGCTTTCTTT
many,TRBJ1-3,TRBD1,TRBV5-1,CASQQGTSGNTIYF,TGCGCCAGCCAACAGGGGACCTCTGGAAACACCATATATTTT
few,TRBJ1-5,NA,TRBV27,CASSLVRDNQPQHF,TGTGCCAGCAGTTTGGTAAGGGACAATCAGCCCCAGCATTTT
many,TRBJ2-7,TRBD2,TRBV5-5,CASSPTSGIDSYEQYF,TGTGCCAGCAGCCCGACTAGCGGGATTGACTCCTACGAGCAGTACTTC
many,TRBJ1-5,NA,TRBV15,CATRDSQYNQPQHF,TGTGCCACCCGGGACTCCCAGTACAATCAGCCCCAGCATTTT
many,TRBJ2-2,NA,TRBV20-1,CSARPRTGLPRTGELFF,TGCAGTGCTAGACCCCGGACGGGACTCCCTAGGACCGGGGAGCTGTTTTTT
many,TRBJ2-1,NA,TRBV5-1,CASSSPTYNEQFF,TGCGCCAGCAGCTCCCCCACCTACAATGAGCAGTTCTTC
many,TRBJ2-3,TRBD2,TRBV5-1,CASSLSAGGGTDTQYF,TGCGCCAGCAGCTTGAGTGCGGGAGGGGGCACAGATACGCAGTATTTT
NA,TRBJ2-3,NA,TRBV20-1,CSAPLGGSTDTQYF,TGCAGTGCTCCCTTGGGGGGCAGCACAGATACGCAGTATTTT
NA,TRBJ1-2,NA,TRBV7-9,CASSPDTVRGYTF,TGTGCCAGCAGCCCCGATACTGTAAGGGGCTACACCTTC
NA,TRBJ2-5,TRBD1,TRBV7-6,CASSLGTGEETQYF,TGTGCCAGCAGCTTAGGGACAGGGGAAGAGACCCAGTACTTC
many,TRBJ1-2,NA,TRBV20-1,CSAWALTNYGYTF,TGCAGTGCTTGGGCATTAACTAACTATGGCTACACCTTC
many,TRBJ2-1,TRBD2,TRBV5-1,CASSLASGGVQDEQFF,TGCGCCAGCAGCTTGGCTAGCGGGGGGGTACAGGATGAGCAGTTCTTC
few,TRBJ1-6,NA,TRBV28,CASSLQIYRETNSPLHF,TGTGCCAGCAGTTTACAAATCTACCGGGAAACTAATTCACCCCTCCACTTT
many,TRBJ2-3,TRBD1,TRBV20-1,CSARGAYDRGSTDTQYF,TGCAGTGCTAGGGGGGCTTATGACAGGGGAAGCACAGATACGCAGTATTTT
NA,TRBJ2-1,NA,TRBV20-1,CSARPGRGGYNEQFF,TGCAGTGCTAGACCTGGGAGGGGGGGATACAATGAGCAGTTCTTC
many,TRBJ1-4,NA,TRBV20-1,CSVQGGTNEKLFF,TGCAGTGTCCAGGGAGGAACTAATGAAAAACTGTTTTTT
many,TRBJ2-1,TRBD2,TRBV5-1,CASSLTSGSPYNEQFF,TGCGCCAGCAGCCTGACTAGCGGGAGTCCCTACAATGAGCAGTTCTTC
many,TRBJ2-1,NA,TRBV11-2,CASSSLIGGNEQFF,TGTGCCAGCAGCTCCTTAATCGGGGGCAATGAGCAGTTCTTC
NA,TRBJ1-1,TRBD1,TRBV7-9,CASTRTGANTEAFF,TGTGCCAGCACCCGGACAGGGGCTAACACTGAAGCTTTCTTT
NA,TRBJ1-6,NA,TRBV20-1,CSARSSSYNSPLPF,TGCAGTGCTAGATCCAGCTCCTATAATTCACCCCTCCCCTTT
many,TRBJ1-4,TRBD1,TRBV5-1,CASSAGQLNEKLFF,TGCGCCAGCAGCGCGGGACAGCTCAATGAAAAACTGTTTTTT
few,TRBJ1-2,NA,TRBV6-6,CASSYSEPGGYTF,TGTGCCAGCAGTTACTCAGAACCAGGGGGCTACACCTTC
many,TRBJ2-7,NA,TRBV29-1,CSGRAAVTNEQYF,TGCAGCGGACGGGCAGCGGTAACCAACGAGCAGTACTTC
many,TRBJ1-1,NA,TRBV27,CASSLVPSNTEAFF,TGTGCCAGCAGTTTGGTCCCATCGAACACTGAAGCTTTCTTT
NA,TRBJ1-1,NA,TRBV28,CASSYFRGNTEAFF,TGTGCCAGCAGTTACTTTAGGGGGAACACTGAAGCTTTCTTT
NA,TRBJ1-5,NA,TRBV12-3/TRBV12-4,CASSLKGEPQHF,TGTGCCAGCAGTTTAAAGGGGGAGCCCCAGCATTTT